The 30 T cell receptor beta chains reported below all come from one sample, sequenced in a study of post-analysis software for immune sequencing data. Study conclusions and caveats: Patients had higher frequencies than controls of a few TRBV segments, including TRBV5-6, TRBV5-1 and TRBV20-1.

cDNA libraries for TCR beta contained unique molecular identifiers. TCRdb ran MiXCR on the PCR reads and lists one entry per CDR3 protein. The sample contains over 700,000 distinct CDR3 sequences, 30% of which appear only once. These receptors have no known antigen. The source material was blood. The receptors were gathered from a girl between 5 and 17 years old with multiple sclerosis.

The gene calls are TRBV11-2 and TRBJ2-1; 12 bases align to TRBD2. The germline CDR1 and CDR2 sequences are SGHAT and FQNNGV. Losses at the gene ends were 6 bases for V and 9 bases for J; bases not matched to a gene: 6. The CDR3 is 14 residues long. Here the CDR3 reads CASRTSGRRGEQFF. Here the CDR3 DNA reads TGTGCCAGCAGGACTAGCGGGAGACGTGGTGAGCAGTTCTTC.

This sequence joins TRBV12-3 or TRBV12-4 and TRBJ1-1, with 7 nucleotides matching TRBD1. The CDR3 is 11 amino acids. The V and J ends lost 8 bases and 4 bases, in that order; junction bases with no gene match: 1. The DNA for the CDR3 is TGTGCCAGCGCAGGGGGCACTGAAGCTTTCTTT. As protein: CASAGGTEAFF.

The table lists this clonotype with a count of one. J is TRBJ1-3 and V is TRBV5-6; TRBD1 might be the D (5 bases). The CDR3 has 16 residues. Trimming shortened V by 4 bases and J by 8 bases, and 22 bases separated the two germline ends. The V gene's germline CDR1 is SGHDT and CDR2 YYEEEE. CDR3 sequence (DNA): TGTGCCAGCAGCCCTCGGGGGGGAGAGTTCGTTGACACCATATATTTT. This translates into CASSPRGGEFVDTIYF.

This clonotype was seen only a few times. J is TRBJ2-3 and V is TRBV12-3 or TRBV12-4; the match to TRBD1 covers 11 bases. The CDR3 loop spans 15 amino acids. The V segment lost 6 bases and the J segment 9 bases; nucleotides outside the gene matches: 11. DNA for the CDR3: TGTGCCAGCAGAGGCCGGGACAGGGGGGGGCACACGCAGTATTTT. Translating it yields CASRGRDRGGHTQYF.

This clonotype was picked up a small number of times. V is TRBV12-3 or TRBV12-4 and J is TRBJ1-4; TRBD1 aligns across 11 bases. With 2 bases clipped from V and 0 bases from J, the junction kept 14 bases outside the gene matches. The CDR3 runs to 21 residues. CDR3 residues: CASSLMMFSGDRGATNEKLFF. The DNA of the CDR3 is TGTGCCAGCAGTTTAATGATGTTTTCTGGGGACAGGGGGGCAACTAATGAAAAACTGTTTTTT.

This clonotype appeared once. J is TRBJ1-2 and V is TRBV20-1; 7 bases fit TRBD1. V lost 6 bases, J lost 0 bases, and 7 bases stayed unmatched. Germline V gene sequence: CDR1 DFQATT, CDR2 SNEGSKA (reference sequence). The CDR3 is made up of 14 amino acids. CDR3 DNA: TGCAGTGCCTCAGGGACAGCCCCTAACTATGGCTACACCTTC. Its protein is CSASGTAPNYGYTF.

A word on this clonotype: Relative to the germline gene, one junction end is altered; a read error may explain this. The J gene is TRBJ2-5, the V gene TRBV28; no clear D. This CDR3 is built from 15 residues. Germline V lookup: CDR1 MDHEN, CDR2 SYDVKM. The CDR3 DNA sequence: TGTGTCAGCAGTTTCAGTACGGAGACGGGAGAGACCCAGTACTTC. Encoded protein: CVSSFSTETGETQYF.

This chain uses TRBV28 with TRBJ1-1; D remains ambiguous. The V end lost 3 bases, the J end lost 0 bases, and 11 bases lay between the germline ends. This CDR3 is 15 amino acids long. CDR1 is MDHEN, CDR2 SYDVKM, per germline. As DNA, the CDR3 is TGTGCCAGCAGTTTTCTTCGAGACATGAACACTGAAGCTTTCTTT. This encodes CASSFLRDMNTEAFF.

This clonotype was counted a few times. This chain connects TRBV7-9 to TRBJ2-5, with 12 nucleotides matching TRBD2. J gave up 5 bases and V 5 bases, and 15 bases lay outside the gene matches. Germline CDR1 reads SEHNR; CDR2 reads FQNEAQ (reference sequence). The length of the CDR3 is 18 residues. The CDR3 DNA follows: TGTGCCAGCAGCGCGATACCCGGGACTAGCGGGCGGCGGGAGACCCAGTACTTC. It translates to CASSAIPGTSGRRETQYF.

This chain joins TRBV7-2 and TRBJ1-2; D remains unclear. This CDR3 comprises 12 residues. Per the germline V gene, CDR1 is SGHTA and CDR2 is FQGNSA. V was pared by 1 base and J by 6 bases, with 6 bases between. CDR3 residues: CASSLDSNGYTF. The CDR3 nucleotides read TGTGCCAGCAGCTTAGACTCCAATGGCTACACCTTC.

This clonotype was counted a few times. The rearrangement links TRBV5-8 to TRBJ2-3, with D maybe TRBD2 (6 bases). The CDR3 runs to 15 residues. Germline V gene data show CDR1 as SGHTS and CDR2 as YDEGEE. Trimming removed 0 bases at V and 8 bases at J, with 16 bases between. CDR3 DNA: TGTGCCAGCAGCTTGGGGACCAGACGAGCGGGTACGCAGTATTTT. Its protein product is CASSLGTRRAGTQYF.

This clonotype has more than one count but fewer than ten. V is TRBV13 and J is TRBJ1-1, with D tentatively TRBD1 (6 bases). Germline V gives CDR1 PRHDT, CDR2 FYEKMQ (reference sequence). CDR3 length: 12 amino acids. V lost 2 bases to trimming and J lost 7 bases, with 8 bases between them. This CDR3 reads CASSLQGIEAFF. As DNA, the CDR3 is TGTGCCAGCAGCTTACAGGGGATTGAAGCTTTCTTT.

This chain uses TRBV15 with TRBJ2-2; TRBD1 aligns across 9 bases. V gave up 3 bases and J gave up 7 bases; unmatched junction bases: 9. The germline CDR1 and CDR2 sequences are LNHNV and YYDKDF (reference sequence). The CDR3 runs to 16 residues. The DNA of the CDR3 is TGTGCCACCAGCAGGCACGGACAGGGGTTCGGCGGGGAGCTGTTTTTT. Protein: CATSRHGQGFGGELFF.

In DNA, the CDR3 is TGCAGTGCTCCGGACACACGCGCGTCCTACGAGCAGTACTTC. As protein: CSAPDTRASYEQYF. V gene TRBV20-1 combines with J gene TRBJ2-7, with D maybe TRBD1 (5 bases). CDR3 length: 14 residues. The germline V gene encodes CDR1 DFQATT and CDR2 SNEGSKA (reference sequence). V lost 5 bases and J lost 1, with 15 bases in between.

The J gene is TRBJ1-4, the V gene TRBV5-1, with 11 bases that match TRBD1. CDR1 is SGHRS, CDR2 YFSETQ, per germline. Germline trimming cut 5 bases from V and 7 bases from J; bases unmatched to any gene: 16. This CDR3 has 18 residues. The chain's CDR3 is CASRRWTGGPSDREKLFF. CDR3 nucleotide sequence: TGCGCCAGCAGGAGATGGACAGGGGGCCCCTCGGACCGTGAAAAACTGTTTTTT.

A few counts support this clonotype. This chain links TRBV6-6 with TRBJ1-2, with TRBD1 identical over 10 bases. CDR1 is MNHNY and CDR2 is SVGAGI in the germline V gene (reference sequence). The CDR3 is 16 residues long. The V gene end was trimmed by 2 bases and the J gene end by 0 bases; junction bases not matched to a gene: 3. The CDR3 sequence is CASSYPTGGPNYGYTF. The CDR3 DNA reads TGTGCCAGCAGTTACCCGACAGGGGGCCCTAACTATGGCTACACCTTC.

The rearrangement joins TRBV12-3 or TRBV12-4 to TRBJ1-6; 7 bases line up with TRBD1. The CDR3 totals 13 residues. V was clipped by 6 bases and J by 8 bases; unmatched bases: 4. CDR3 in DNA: TGTGCCAGCAGCTACGGGACAGATTCACCCCTCCACTTT. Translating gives CASSYGTDSPLHF.

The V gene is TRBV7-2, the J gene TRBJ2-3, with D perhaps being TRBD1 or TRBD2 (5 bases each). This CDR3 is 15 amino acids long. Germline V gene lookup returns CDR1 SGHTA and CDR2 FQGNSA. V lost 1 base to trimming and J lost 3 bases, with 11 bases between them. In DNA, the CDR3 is TGTGCCAGCAGCTTAGTGGCAGGGACGACAGATACGCAGTATTTT. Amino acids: CASSLVAGTTDTQYF.

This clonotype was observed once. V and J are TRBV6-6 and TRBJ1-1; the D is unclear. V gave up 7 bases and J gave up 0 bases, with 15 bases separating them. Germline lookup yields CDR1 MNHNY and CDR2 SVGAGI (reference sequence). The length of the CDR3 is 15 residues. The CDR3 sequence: CASTDGAALNTEAFF. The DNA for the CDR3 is TGTGCCAGCACCGACGGTGCCGCCTTGAACACTGAAGCTTTCTTT.

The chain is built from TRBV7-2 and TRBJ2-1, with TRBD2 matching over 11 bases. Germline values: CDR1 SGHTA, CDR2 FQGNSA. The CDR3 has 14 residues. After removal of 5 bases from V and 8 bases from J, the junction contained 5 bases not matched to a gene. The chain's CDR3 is CTSSRTSGWYEQFF. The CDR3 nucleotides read TGTACCAGCAGCCGGACTAGCGGGTGGTATGAGCAGTTCTTC.

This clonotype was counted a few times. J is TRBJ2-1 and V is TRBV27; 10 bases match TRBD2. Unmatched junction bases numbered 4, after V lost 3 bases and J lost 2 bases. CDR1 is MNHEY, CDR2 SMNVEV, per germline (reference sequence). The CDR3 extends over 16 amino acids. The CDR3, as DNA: TGTGCCAGCAGTTTCCTAGCGGGAGACCCCTACAATGAGCAGTTCTTC. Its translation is CASSFLAGDPYNEQFF.

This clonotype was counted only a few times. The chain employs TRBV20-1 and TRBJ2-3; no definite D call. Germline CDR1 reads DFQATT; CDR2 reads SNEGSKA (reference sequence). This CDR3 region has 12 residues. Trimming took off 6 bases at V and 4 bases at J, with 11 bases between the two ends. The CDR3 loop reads CSARPYADTQYF. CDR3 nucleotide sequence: TGCAGTGCCAGACCCTACGCAGATACGCAGTATTTT.

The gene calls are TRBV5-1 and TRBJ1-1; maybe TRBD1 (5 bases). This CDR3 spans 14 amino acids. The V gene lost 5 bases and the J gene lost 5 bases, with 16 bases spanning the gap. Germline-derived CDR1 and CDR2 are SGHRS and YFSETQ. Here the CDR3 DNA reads TGCGCCAGCAGGATTGCCGGGGGGTGGACTGAAGCTTTCTTT. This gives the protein CASRIAGGWTEAFF.

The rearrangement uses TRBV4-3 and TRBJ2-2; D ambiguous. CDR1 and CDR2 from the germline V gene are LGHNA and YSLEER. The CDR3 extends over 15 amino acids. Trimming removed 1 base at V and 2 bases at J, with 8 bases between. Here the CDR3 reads CASSQGQTNTGELFF. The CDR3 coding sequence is TGCGCCAGCAGCCAAGGGCAGACAAACACCGGGGAGCTGTTTTTT.

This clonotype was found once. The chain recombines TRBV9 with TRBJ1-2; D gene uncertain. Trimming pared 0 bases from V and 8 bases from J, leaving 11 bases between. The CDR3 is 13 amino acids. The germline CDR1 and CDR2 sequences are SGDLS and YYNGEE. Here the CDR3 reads CASSVGPIGGYTF. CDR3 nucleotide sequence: TGTGCCAGCAGCGTAGGCCCCATCGGCGGCTACACCTTC. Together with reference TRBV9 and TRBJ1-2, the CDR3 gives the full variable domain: DSGVTQTPKHLITATGQRVTLRCSPRSGDLSVYWYQQSLDQGLQFLIQYYNGEERAKGNILERFSAQQFPDLHSELNLSSLELGDSALYFCASSVGPIGGYTFGSGTRLTVV.

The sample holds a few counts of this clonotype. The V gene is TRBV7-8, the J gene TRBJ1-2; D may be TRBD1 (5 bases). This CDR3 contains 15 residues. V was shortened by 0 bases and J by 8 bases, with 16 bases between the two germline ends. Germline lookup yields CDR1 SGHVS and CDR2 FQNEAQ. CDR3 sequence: CASSLAPRGAEGYTF. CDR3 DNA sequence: TGTGCCAGCAGCTTAGCCCCAAGGGGCGCGGAAGGCTACACCTTC.

The CDR3 region is CASSCGQGLYEQYF. The CDR3 DNA follows: TGTGCCAGCAGTTGCGGACAGGGGTTGTACGAGCAGTACTTC. V is TRBV6-5 and J is TRBJ2-7; 9 nucleotides agree with TRBD1. The CDR3 covers 14 residues. The ends lost 4 bases at V and 4 bases at J; junction bases unmatched: 5. Germline loops: CDR1 MNHEY, CDR2 SVGAGI.

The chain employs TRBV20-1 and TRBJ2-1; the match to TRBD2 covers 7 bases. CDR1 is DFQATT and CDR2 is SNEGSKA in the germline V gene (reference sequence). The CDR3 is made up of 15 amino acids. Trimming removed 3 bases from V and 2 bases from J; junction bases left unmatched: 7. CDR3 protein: CSASMALAAYNEQFF. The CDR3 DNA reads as TGCAGTGCTAGTATGGCGCTAGCGGCCTACAATGAGCAGTTCTTC.

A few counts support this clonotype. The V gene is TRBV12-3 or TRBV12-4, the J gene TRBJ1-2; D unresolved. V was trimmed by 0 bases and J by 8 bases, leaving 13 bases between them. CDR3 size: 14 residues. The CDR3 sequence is CASSLAPGREGYTF. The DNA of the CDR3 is TGTGCCAGCAGTTTAGCGCCCGGACGGGAGGGCTACACCTTC.

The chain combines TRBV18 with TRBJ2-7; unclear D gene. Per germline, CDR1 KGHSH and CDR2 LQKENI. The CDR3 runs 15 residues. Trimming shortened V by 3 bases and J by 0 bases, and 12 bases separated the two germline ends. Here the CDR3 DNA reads TGTGCCAGCTCACCGGTTAGACGCGGCTCCTACGAGCAGTACTTC. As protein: CASSPVRRGSYEQYF.